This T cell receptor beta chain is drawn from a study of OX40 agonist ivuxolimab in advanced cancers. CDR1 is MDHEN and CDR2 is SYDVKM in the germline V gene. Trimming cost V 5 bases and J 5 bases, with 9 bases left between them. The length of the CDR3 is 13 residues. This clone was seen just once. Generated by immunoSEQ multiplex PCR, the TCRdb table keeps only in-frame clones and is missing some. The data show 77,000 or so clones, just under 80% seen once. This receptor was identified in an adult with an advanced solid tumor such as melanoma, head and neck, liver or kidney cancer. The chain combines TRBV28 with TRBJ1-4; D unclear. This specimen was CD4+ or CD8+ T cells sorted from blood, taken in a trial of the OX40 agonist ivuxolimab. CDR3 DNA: TGTGCCAGCAGTATGCCGGGGAATGAAAAACTGTTTTTT. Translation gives CASSMPGNEKLFF.